Reported below is one TCR beta chain. Its antigen specificity is not known. Per-base quality was not reported, and no clone a single base away is much larger than it. Trimming takes 7 bases from V and 1 base from J, and the germline ends sit 13 bases apart. As encoded in the germline V gene, CDR1 is SNHLY while CDR2 is FYNNEI. The CDR3 contains 14 residues, cysteine and phenylalanine counted. Only the CDR3 DNA stays, 42 bases, in frame from base 1. TCRbeta CDR3 regions were amplified from genomic DNA using the immunoSEQ Assay, a bias-controlled multiplex PCR. Per the source publication's procedure: Nucleated cell counts per sample were estimated from amplification of reference gene primers within the assay. To quantify the absolute abundance of each unique TCRbeta CDR3 rearrangement, sequence reads were collapsed and filtered. Productive Simpson clonality was computed per sample as the square root of Simpson's diversity index over productive rearrangements. Held by TCRdb, this immuneACCESS table contains in-frame sequences only and omits some clones. Under half of the omission traces to an unresolved V gene where checked; the cause of the rest is unknown. V and J calls and clone size are as listed in that table; D and trimming were resolved from the DNA. A total of roughly 250,000 clones appear in this sample, 75% to 90% of them only once. About 3.3% of the sample belongs to the ten largest clones.

This entry belongs to a study of blood T cell repertoires in COVID-19 (dated by TCRdb to the early 2020s). Context from the whole study: Samples covering the acute and convalescent phases of COVID-19 were provided by collaborators in the United States, Italy and Spain. The sample metadata nearly always contained a de-identified subject ID, COVID-19 status, age in years and sex. Subjects who had been exposed to COVID-19, were actively infected with it, or had recovered from it provided the deeply sampled blood TCRbeta repertoires that made up the dataset. Samples were obtained from the ongoing ImmuneRACE study (first 160 participants) and from over 1,000 subjects provided by 6 global collaborators. The repertoires were made available in a free public database intended to serve as a resource for research on the immune response to SARS-CoV-2. Where available, HLA class I and class II types were obtained from metadata supplied by the sample provider rather than from assay-based typing. The material from the prospective study consisted of cDNA or gDNA derived from T cells, B-cell-depleted T cells, or PBMCs.

What the authors observed across the whole study: The amount of clinical and demographic metadata varied by source and participant and was provided uncurated.

Enrolling through a virtual design, the prospective study's participants ranged in age from about 18 to 100 years and lived across about two dozen United States geographic areas. In the prospective study, cohorts were assigned on the basis of participant-reported clinical history obtained from a screening survey and a study questionnaire. In the prospective study, mobile phlebotomists collected whole blood, serum and a nasopharyngeal or oropharyngeal swab from each participant. Additional blood draws and questionnaires over an approximately 2-month period could optionally be provided by prospective study participants. Prospective study blood samples were shipped either frozen or at room temperature before DNA extraction.

The sequence was collected from a woman aged 40 to 50 with acute COVID-19. Material: PBMCs or T cells enriched from blood (not recorded which). The rearrangement joined TRBV2 to TRBJ2-5; matching of 6 bases hints at TRBD2 as the D gene. The CDR3 protein: CASNNRDFQETQYF. In nucleotide form, the sequence is TGTGCCAGCAACAACCGGGACTTCCAAGAGACCCAGTACTTC.